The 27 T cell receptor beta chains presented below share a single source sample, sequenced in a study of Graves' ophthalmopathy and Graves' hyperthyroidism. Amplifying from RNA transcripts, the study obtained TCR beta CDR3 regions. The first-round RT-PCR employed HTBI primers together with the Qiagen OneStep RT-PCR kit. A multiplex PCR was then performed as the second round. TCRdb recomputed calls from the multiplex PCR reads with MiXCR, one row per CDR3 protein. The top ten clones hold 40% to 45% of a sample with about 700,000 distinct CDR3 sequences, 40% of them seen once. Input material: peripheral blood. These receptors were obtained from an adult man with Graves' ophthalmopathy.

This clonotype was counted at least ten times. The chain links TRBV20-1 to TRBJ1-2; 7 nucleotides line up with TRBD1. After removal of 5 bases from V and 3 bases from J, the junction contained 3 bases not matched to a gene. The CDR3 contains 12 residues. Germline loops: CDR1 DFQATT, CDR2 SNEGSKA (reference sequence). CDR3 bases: TGCAGTGCTCCTACAGGGGACTATGGCTACACCTTC. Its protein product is CSAPTGDYGYTF.

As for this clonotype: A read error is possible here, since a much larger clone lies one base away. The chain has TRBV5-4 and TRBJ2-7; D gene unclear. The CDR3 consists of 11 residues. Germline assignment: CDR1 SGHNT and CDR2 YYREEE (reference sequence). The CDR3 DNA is TGTGCCAGCGGCTTCTCCTACGAGCAGTACTTC. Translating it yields CASGFSYEQYF.

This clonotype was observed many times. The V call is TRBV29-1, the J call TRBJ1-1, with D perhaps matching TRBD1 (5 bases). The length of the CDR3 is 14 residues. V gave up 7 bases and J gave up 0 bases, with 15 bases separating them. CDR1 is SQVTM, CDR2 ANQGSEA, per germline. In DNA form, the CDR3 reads TGCAGCGCCAATACGGGGCCCATGAACACTGAAGCTTTCTTT. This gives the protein CSANTGPMNTEAFF. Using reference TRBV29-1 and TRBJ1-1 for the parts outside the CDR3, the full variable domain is SAVISQKPSRDICQRGTSLTIQCQVDSQVTMMFWYRQQPGQSLTLIATANQGSEATYESGFVIDKFPISRPNLTFSTLTVSNMSPEDSSIYLCSANTGPMNTEAFFGQGTRLTVV.

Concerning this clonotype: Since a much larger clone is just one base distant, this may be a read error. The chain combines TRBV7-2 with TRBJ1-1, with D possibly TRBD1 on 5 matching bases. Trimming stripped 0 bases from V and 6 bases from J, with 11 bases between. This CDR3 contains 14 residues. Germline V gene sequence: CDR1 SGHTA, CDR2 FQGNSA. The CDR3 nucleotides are TGTGCCAGCAGCTTAGCGGGGGTAGAGGCTGAAGCTTTCTTT. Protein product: CASSLAGVEAEAFF.

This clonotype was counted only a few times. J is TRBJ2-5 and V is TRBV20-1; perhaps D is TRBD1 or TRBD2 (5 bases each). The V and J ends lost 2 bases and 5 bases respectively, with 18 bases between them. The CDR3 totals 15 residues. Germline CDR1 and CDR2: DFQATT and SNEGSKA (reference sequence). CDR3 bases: TGCAGTGCTAGACGGGGCAGGGAAGACGTGGAGACCCAGTACTTC. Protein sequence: CSARRGREDVETQYF.

This chain's CDR3 is CASSFRQGREKLFF. The CDR3 DNA sequence: TGCGCCAGCAGCTTTAGGCAGGGCCGAGAAAAACTGTTTTTT. The rearrangement links TRBV5-1 to TRBJ1-4, with TRBD1 as a possible D gene (5 bases). Germline V lookup: CDR1 SGHRS, CDR2 YFSETQ. The CDR3 loop spans 14 amino acids. V lost 2 bases and J 8 bases, leaving 13 bases between the germline ends.

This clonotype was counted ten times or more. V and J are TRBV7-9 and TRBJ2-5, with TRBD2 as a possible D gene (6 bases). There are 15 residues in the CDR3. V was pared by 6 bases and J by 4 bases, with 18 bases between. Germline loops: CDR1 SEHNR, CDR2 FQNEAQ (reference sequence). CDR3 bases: TGTGCCAGCAGTAGGGGCCAGCTCGGGGGAGAGACCCAGTACTTC. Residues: CASSRGQLGGETQYF.

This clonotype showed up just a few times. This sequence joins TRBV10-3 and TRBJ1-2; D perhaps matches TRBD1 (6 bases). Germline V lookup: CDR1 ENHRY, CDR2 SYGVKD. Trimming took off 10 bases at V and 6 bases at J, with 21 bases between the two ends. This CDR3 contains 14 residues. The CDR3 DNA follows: TGTGCCAGCAGATTACGGACAGCCCTGGATGGCTACACCTTC. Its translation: CASRLRTALDGYTF.

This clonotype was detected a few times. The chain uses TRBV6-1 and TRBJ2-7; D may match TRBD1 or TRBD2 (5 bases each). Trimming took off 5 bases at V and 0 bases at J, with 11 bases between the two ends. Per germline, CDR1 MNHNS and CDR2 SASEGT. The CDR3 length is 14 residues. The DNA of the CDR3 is TGTGCCAGCAGTTGGGACGCGAGCTCCTACGAGCAGTACTTC. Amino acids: CASSWDASSYEQYF.

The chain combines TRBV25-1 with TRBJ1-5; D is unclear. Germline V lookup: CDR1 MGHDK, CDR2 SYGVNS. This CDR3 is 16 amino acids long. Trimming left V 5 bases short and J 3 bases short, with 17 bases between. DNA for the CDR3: TGTGCCAGCAGTTCCCCCTCGACGACGATCAATCAGCCCCAGCATTTT. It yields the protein CASSSPSTTINQPQHF.

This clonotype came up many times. CDR3 region: CASSFRTVSSGANVLTF. CDR3 in DNA: TGTGCCAGCAGTTTTCGGACAGTGAGCTCTGGGGCCAACGTCCTGACTTTC. The V gene is TRBV2, the J gene TRBJ2-6; D perhaps matches TRBD1 (6 bases). The CDR3 is made up of 17 amino acids. Trimming shortened V by 5 bases and J by 0 bases, and 14 bases separated the two germline ends. From germline, CDR1 is SNHLY and CDR2 FYNNEI.

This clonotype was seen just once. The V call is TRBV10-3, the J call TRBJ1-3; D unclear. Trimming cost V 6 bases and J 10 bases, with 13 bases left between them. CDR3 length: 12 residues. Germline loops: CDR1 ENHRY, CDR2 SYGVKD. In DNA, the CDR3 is TGTGCCATCAGCCCCGAAGGTCGGACCATATATTTT. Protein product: CAISPEGRTIYF.

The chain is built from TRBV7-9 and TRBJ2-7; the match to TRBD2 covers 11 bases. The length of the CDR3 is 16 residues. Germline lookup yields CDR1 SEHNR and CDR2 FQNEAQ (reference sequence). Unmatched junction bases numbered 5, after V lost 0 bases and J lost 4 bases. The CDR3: CASSLASGLAAYEQYF. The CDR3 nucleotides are TGTGCCAGCAGCTTAGCGTCGGGACTAGCGGCTTACGAGCAGTACTTC.

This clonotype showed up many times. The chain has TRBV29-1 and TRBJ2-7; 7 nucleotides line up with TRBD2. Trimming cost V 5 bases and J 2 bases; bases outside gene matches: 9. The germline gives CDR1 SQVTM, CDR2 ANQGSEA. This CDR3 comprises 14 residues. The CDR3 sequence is CSVRDRGGTYEQYF. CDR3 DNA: TGCAGCGTTCGAGACCGGGGAGGGACCTACGAGCAGTACTTC.

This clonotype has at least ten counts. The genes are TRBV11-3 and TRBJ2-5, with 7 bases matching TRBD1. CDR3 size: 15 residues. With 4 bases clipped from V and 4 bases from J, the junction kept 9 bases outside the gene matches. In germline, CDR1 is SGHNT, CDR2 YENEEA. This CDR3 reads CASSYRTGVTETQYF. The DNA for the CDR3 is TGTGCCAGCAGCTACCGGACAGGCGTAACAGAGACCCAGTACTTC.

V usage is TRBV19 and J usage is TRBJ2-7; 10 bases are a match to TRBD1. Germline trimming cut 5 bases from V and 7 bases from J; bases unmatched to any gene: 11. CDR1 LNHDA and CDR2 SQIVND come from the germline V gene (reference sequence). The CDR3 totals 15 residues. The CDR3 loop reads CASSSSGTGAEEQYF. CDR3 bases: TGTGCCAGTAGTTCCTCCGGGACAGGGGCGGAGGAGCAGTACTTC.

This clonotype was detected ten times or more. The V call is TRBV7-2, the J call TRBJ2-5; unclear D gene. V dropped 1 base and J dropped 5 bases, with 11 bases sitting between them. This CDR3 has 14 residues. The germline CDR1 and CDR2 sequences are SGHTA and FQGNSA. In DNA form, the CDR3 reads TGTGCCAGCAGCTTAGACGGCCGCGTGGAGACCCAGTACTTC. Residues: CASSLDGRVETQYF.

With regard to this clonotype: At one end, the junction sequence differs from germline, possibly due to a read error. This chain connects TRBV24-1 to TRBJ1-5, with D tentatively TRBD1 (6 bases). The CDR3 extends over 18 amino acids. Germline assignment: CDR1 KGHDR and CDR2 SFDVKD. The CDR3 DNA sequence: TGTGCCAGCAGTTTGGGGGGGACCAGGGGTAATAGCAATCAGCCCCAGCATTTT. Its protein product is CASSLGGTRGNSNQPQHF.

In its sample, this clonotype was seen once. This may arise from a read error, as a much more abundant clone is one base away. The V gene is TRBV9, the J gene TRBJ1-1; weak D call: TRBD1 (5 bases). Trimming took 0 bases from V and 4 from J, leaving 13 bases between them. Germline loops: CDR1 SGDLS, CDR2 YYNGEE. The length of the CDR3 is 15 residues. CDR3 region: CASSVDGRAPTEAFF. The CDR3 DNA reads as TGTGCCAGCAGCGTAGATGGCAGGGCGCCCACTGAAGCTTTCTTT.

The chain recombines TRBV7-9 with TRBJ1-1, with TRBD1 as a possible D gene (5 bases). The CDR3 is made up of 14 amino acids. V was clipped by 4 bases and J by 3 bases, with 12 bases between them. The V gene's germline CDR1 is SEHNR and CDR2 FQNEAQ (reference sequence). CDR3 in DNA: TGTGCCAGCAGCTCCCCCGGGGGGGACACTGAAGCTTTCTTT. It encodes CASSSPGGDTEAFF.

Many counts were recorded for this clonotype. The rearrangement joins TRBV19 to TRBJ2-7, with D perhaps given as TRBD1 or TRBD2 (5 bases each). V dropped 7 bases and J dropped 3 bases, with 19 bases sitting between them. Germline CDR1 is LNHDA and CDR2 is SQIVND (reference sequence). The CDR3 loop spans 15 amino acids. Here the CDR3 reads CASTKQGDGVYEQYF. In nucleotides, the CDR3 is TGTGCCAGTACCAAGCAAGGGGACGGAGTCTACGAGCAGTACTTC.

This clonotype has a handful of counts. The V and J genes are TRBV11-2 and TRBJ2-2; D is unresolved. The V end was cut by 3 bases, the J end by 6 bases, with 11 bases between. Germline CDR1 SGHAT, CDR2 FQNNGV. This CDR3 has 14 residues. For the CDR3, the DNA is TGTGCCAGCAGCTTGGGTTTTGCCCCCGGGGAGCTGTTTTTT. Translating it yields CASSLGFAPGELFF.

Written as DNA, the CDR3 is TGCGCCAGCAGTTACTCTGGAGTTCGACCCGGCTACACCTTC. This gives the protein CASSYSGVRPGYTF. V gene TRBV10-2 combines with J gene TRBJ1-2, with D unresolved. CDR1 is WSHSY and CDR2 is SAAADI in the germline V gene. V lost 5 bases to trimming and J lost 8 bases, with 18 bases between them. The CDR3 totals 14 residues.

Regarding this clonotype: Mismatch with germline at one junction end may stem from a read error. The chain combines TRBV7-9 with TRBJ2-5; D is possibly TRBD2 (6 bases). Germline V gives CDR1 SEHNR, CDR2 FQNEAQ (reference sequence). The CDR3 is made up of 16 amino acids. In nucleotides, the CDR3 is TGTGCTAGCAGCTTAGGCGGGAACCCTGGCCAAGAGACCCAGTACTTC. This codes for CASSLGGNPGQETQYF.

In DNA, the CDR3 is TGTGCCAGCAGCGGCCCCCCAAAGTTCTACGAGCAGTACTTC. Translated, it gives CASSGPPKFYEQYF. This rearrangement joins TRBV7-9 to TRBJ2-7; D call uncertain. V shed 5 bases and J shed 3 bases, with 14 bases lying between them. CDR1 SEHNR and CDR2 FQNEAQ come from the germline V gene (reference sequence). The CDR3 totals 14 residues.

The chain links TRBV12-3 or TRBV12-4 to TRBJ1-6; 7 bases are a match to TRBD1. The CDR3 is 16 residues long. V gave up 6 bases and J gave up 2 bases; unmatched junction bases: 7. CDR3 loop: CASRPEGQAYNSPLHF. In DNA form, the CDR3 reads TGTGCCAGCAGACCTGAAGGACAGGCCTATAATTCACCCCTCCACTTT.

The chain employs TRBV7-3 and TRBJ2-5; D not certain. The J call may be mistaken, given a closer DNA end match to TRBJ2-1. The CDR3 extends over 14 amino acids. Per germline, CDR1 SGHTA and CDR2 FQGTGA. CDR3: CASSLTRHHNEQFF. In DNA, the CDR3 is TGTGCCAGCAGCTTAACCCGACATCACAATGAGCAGTTCTTC.